The entry below gives a single TCR beta chain sequence along with its context. The sample originates from a study of blood T cell repertoires in COVID-19. In the study's own analysis: It was from reference gene primer amplification that nucleated cell counts were estimated. Produced via immunoSEQ multiplex PCR; TCRdb's table is partial and in-frame only. D and trimming were read from the DNA, whereas the V and J calls and clone size are those reported in that table. This sample has about 360,000 clones, with 85% to 90% found just once. Germline CDR1 is SEHNR and CDR2 is FQNEAQ (reference sequence). CDR3 length: 14 amino acids. Trimming took off 4 bases at V and 7 bases at J, with 13 bases between the two ends.

This clonotype originated in a human donor in a cohort sampled during active COVID-19. The V gene is TRBV7-9, the J gene TRBJ1-4, with D unclear. The sample comprised peripheral blood. As DNA, the CDR3 is TGTGCCAGCAGCTCCGGAACAGAGGGTGAAAAACTGTTTTTT. It yields the protein CASSSGTEGEKLFF.